The rows below give T cell receptor beta chains drawn from one sample of a study of blood T cell repertoires in COVID-19. Only in-frame clones appear in the TCRdb table, and some are missing; sequencing was by immunoSEQ multiplex PCR. The sample yields 120,000 or so clones, around 76% seen once. Sequencing input: peripheral blood. These TCRs come from an elderly woman with acute or convalescent COVID-19. CDR3s include the opening cysteine and the closing phenylalanine or tryptophan. Each record gives: D gene, J gene, clone size, V gene, CDR3 DNA, CDR3 protein. A D gene is named only where the DNA matches it firmly. Where a row states a size, it is once, few, many or the class of an expanded clone; other rows omit it.

D: TRBD1; J: TRBJ1-1; size: -; V: TRBV5-1; DNA: TGCGCCAGCGGGACAGTAAAGAACACTGAAGCTTTCTTT; CDR3: CASGTVKNTEAFF
D: TRBD1; J: TRBJ1-4; size: -; V: TRBV30; DNA: TGTGCCTGGAATCTCGGAACAGGGGGTGAAAAACTGTTTTTT; CDR3: CAWNLGTGGEKLFF
D: TRBD1; J: TRBJ1-2; size: -; V: TRBV19; DNA: TGTGCCAGTAGTATAGGAAACAGGGGTTTGTCTGGCTACACCTTC; CDR3: CASSIGNRGLSGYTF
D: -; J: TRBJ2-5; size: -; V: TRBV10-3; DNA: TGTGCCATCAGTGGATACAGGGAAGAGACCCAGTACTTC; CDR3: CAISGYREETQYF
D: TRBD2; J: TRBJ2-7; size: -; V: TRBV2; DNA: TGTGCCAGCAGTGTAGCGGGAGGCACCTACGAGCAGTACTTC; CDR3: CASSVAGGTYEQYF
D: TRBD1; J: TRBJ2-1; size: -; V: TRBV10-3; DNA: TGTGCCATCAGTGTCAGGGGACAGGGGCTCGCGTTCTTC; CDR3: CAISVRGQGLAFF
D: -; J: TRBJ2-3; size: -; V: TRBV29-1; DNA: TGCAGCGTTGCCGGGGGTGATACGCAGTATTTT; CDR3: CSVAGGDTQYF
D: TRBD1; J: TRBJ1-6; size: -; V: TRBV25-1; DNA: TGTGCCAGCAGTGGCAGACAGGGAAGAGGTTATAATTCACCCCTCCACTTT; CDR3: CASSGRQGRGYNSPLHF
D: -; J: TRBJ2-3; size: -; V: TRBV7-2; DNA: TGTGCCAGCAGCTCCCTAGGGGGTGCTCGTACAGATACGCAGTATTTT; CDR3: CASSSLGGARTDTQYF
D: -; J: TRBJ2-5; size: few; V: TRBV5-4; DNA: TGTGCCAGCAGCTTGCGCGGGTCTGCAGAGACCCAGTACTTC; CDR3: CASSLRGSAETQYF
D: -; J: TRBJ2-5; size: few; V: TRBV6-5; DNA: TGTGCCAGCCACTATGGACTCGCGGCCCAGTACTTC; CDR3: CASHYGLAAQYF
D: TRBD1; J: TRBJ1-4; size: -; V: TRBV23-1; DNA: TGCGCCAGCAGTTTCACCGGGACAGGACCATATGCAACTAATGAAAAACTGTTTTTT; CDR3: CASSFTGTGPYATNEKLFF
D: TRBD2; J: TRBJ2-1; size: -; V: TRBV5-1; DNA: TGCGCCACGACGTCGGGACTAGCTTCAAATAGCTCCTACAATGAGCAGTTCTTC; CDR3: CATTSGLASNSSYNEQFF
D: TRBD1; J: TRBJ2-1; size: -; V: TRBV11-2; DNA: TGTGCCAGCAGCTTCGGGACAGGGTTTGACAATGAGCAGTTCTTC; CDR3: CASSFGTGFDNEQFF
D: TRBD2; J: TRBJ2-1; size: -; V: TRBV7-2; DNA: TGTGCCACCACGACGACTAGCGGGAGCTACAATGAGCAGTTCTTC; CDR3: CATTTTSGSYNEQFF
D: -; J: TRBJ1-5; size: -; V: TRBV9; DNA: TGTGCCAGCAGCACACAAATTAATCAGCCCCAGCATTTT; CDR3: CASSTQINQPQHF
D: TRBD2; J: TRBJ2-1; size: many; V: TRBV5-4; DNA: TGTGCCAGCAGCTCACCGGGACTAGCGAACTCCTACAATGAGCAGTTCTTC; CDR3: CASSSPGLANSYNEQFF
D: -; J: TRBJ1-2; size: -; V: TRBV10-2; DNA: TGCGCCAGCAGTGATGCTGCCGCCCGCGGGGATGGCTACACCTTC; CDR3: CASSDAAARGDGYTF
D: -; J: TRBJ2-7; size: -; V: TRBV12-5; DNA: TGTGCTAGTGGTTTGGTAGGAGTTTACGAGCAGTACTTC; CDR3: CASGLVGVYEQYF
D: -; J: TRBJ1-5; size: few; V: TRBV19; DNA: TGTGCCAGTTTGGGCAGGGGTATTCAGCCCCAGCATTTT; CDR3: CASLGRGIQPQHF
D: -; J: TRBJ2-2; size: once; V: TRBV3-1/TRBV3-2; DNA: TGTGCCAGCAGCCAAGAGGACAAGACCGGGGAGCTGTTTTTT; CDR3: CASSQEDKTGELFF
D: TRBD1; J: TRBJ2-5; size: -; V: TRBV24-1; DNA: TGTGCCACCAGTGTTTGGACAGGGGGCCAAGAGACCCAGTACTTC; CDR3: CATSVWTGGQETQYF
D: -; J: TRBJ1-2; size: -; V: TRBV2; DNA: TGTGCCAGCTCAAGGGATAACAGGGAGCTACCCTTC; CDR3: CASSRDNRELPF
D: TRBD1; J: TRBJ1-2; size: once; V: TRBV10-3; DNA: TGTGCCATCAGTGAGTCGAGGGGGCGCGATGGCTACACCTTC; CDR3: CAISESRGRDGYTF
D: -; J: TRBJ2-5; size: -; V: TRBV11-3; DNA: TGTGCCAGCGCTCCTGATACACAAGAGACCCAGTACTTC; CDR3: CASAPDTQETQYF
D: -; J: TRBJ1-5; size: -; V: TRBV28; DNA: TGTGCCAGCAGCGCCACAGAAACTAGCAATCAGCCCCAGCATTTT; CDR3: CASSATETSNQPQHF
D: TRBD1; J: TRBJ2-5; size: -; V: TRBV4-3; DNA: TGCGCCAGCAGCCAAGAAGGGGGGACAGGGGGGACCCAGTACTTC; CDR3: CASSQEGGTGGTQYF
D: TRBD1; J: TRBJ1-6; size: once; V: TRBV28; DNA: TGTGCCAGCAGGCTCGGGACAGGGGGTGGTGGTTCACCCCTCCACTTT; CDR3: CASRLGTGGGGSPLHF
D: -; J: TRBJ1-1; size: few; V: TRBV5-1; DNA: TGCGCCAGCAGCTTGGCCTCGACTATGAACACTGAAGCTTTCTTT; CDR3: CASSLASTMNTEAFF
D: -; J: TRBJ2-2; size: -; V: TRBV19; DNA: TGTGCCAGTAGCACACAAACAGGGCGTGGCACCGGGGAGCTGTTTTTT; CDR3: CASSTQTGRGTGELFF
D: -; J: TRBJ1-2; size: -; V: TRBV19; DNA: TGTGCCAGTAACGGGAGGGGAGGCGCACCTCCGGGAGGCTACACCTTC; CDR3: CASNGRGGAPPGGYTF
D: -; J: TRBJ1-2; size: -; V: TRBV24-1; DNA: TGTGCCACCCGTAGCGGCTATGGCTACACCTTC; CDR3: CATRSGYGYTF
D: -; J: TRBJ2-7; size: many; V: TRBV6-5; DNA: TGTGCCAGCCGAGGACAGATAGCCTACGAGCAGTACTTC; CDR3: CASRGQIAYEQYF
D: -; J: TRBJ1-1; size: -; V: TRBV18; DNA: TGTGCCAGCTCACCATCCGGGACAACGAACACTGAAGCTTTCTTT; CDR3: CASSPSGTTNTEAFF
D: TRBD1; J: TRBJ1-2; size: -; V: TRBV7-9; DNA: TGTGCCAGCAGCCCGAGACAGGGGGCGCTGGATGGCTACACCTTC; CDR3: CASSPRQGALDGYTF
D: TRBD1; J: TRBJ2-2; size: -; V: TRBV6-5; DNA: TGTGCCAGCAGGTTTCCGGGACAGGGATCCGGGGAGCTGTTTTTT; CDR3: CASRFPGQGSGELFF
D: TRBD2; J: TRBJ2-1; size: -; V: TRBV27; DNA: TGTGCCAGCAGTTTATATCTAGCGGTTGACAATGAGCAGTTCTTC; CDR3: CASSLYLAVDNEQFF
D: TRBD2; J: TRBJ2-7; size: -; V: TRBV7-2; DNA: TGTGCCAGCAGCCCCCGGAGCGGGATTGGAAACGAGCAGTACTTC; CDR3: CASSPRSGIGNEQYF
D: -; J: TRBJ2-2; size: -; V: TRBV5-1; DNA: TGCGCCAGCAGCTTGGCGGCAGGGGATACCGGGGAGCTGTTTTTT; CDR3: CASSLAAGDTGELFF
D: -; J: TRBJ1-2; size: -; V: TRBV4-1; DNA: TGCGCCAGCAGCCAAGAGGACTCGGGGTCCTACTCCGATAACTATGGCTACACCTTC; CDR3: CASSQEDSGSYSDNYGYTF
D: -; J: TRBJ2-3; size: -; V: TRBV7-3; DNA: TGTGCCAGCAGCTTAATTGCTGCTGCGAGCACAGATACGCAGTATTTT; CDR3: CASSLIAAASTDTQYF
D: -; J: TRBJ1-1; size: -; V: TRBV12-5; DNA: TGTGCTAGTGGACTGACAGAGAACACTGAAGCTTTCTTT; CDR3: CASGLTENTEAFF
D: TRBD1; J: TRBJ2-3; size: few; V: TRBV5-1; DNA: TGCGCCAGCAGCTTGGCGGGGACAGGACCCACAGATACGCAGTATTTT; CDR3: CASSLAGTGPTDTQYF
D: -; J: TRBJ2-7; size: -; V: TRBV3-1/TRBV3-2; DNA: TGTGCCAGCAGCTCTCGGACTCCCCAGCGGCAGTACTTC; CDR3: CASSSRTPQRQYF
D: -; J: TRBJ2-2; size: -; V: TRBV18; DNA: TGTGCCAGCTCGTCAAAGCCTGCCGACACCGGGGAGCTGTTTTTT; CDR3: CASSSKPADTGELFF
D: TRBD1; J: TRBJ1-5; size: -; V: TRBV27; DNA: TGTGCCAGCAGTTTAAGAGGGACAGGGGGCTATAGCAATCAGCCCCAGCATTTT; CDR3: CASSLRGTGGYSNQPQHF
D: -; J: TRBJ2-2; size: few; V: TRBV5-4; DNA: TGTGCCAGCAGCTTCGGGCGGGCGAACACCGGGGAGCTGTTTTTT; CDR3: CASSFGRANTGELFF
D: TRBD1; J: TRBJ2-7; size: -; V: TRBV19; DNA: TGTGCCAGTAGTATCTCACAGGGGGGCGAGCAGTACTTC; CDR3: CASSISQGGEQYF
D: TRBD2; J: TRBJ2-1; size: -; V: TRBV11-2; DNA: TGTGCCAGCAGCCCTGGACTAGCGGGAGTGTCCTACAATGAGCAGTTCTTC; CDR3: CASSPGLAGVSYNEQFF
D: TRBD2; J: TRBJ2-1; size: -; V: TRBV7-2; DNA: TGTGCCAGCAGCTTATCGGGACTAGCTAATGGTGAGCAGTTCTTC; CDR3: CASSLSGLANGEQFF
D: -; J: TRBJ2-3; size: -; V: TRBV2; DNA: TGTGCCACCCGATGGACAAGTGCCACAGATACGCAGTATTTT; CDR3: CATRWTSATDTQYF